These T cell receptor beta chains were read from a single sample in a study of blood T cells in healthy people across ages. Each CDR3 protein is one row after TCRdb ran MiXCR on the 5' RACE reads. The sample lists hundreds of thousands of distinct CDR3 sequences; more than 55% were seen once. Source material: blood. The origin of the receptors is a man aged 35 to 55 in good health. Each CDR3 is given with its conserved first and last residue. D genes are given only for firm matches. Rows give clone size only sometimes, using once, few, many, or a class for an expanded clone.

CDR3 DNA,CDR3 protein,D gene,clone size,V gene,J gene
TGCGCCAGCAGTGAGACTAGCGGGACAGTCGGCTACGAGCAGTACTTC,CASSETSGTVGYEQYF,TRBD2,.,TRBV10-2,TRBJ2-7
TGTGCCACCAGCAGCTCAGTCTCCTACGAGCAGTACTTC,CATSSSVSYEQYF,.,.,TRBV15,TRBJ2-7
TGTGCCAGCAGCCCGGGGACTAGCGGGATAGTCTCCTCCTACGAGCAGTACTTC,CASSPGTSGIVSSYEQYF,TRBD2,.,TRBV4-2,TRBJ2-7
TGTGCCAGCAGTTTAGGAACCATGGGGGCGACTGAAGCTTTCTTT,CASSLGTMGATEAFF,.,.,TRBV12-3/TRBV12-4,TRBJ1-1
TGTGCCATCAGTGCAGACAGGATAAGCACAGATACGCAGTATTTT,CAISADRISTDTQYF,.,few,TRBV10-3,TRBJ2-3
TGCGCCAGCAGCTTCGGACAGGGATATAACGAAAAACTGTTTTTT,CASSFGQGYNEKLFF,TRBD1,.,TRBV7-9,TRBJ1-4
TGTGCCAGCAGTTCCTCTTGGGAGGCAGATACGCAGTATTTT,CASSSSWEADTQYF,.,.,TRBV27,TRBJ2-3
TGCGCCAGCAAGCCGGCCAGCCCTAGCTCCTACAATGAGCAGTACTTC,CASKPASPSSYNEQYF,.,.,TRBV4-1,TRBJ2-7
TGTGCCAGCTCACCATTAGCGGGGGGGCAAGATACGCAGTATTTT,CASSPLAGGQDTQYF,TRBD2,few,TRBV18,TRBJ2-3
TGTGCCAGCAGCCCTACTCAAATTCAAGAGACCCAGTACTTC,CASSPTQIQETQYF,.,.,TRBV27,TRBJ2-5
TGCGCCAGCAGCCAAGTGTGGGCGGGAGGAGTTTACAATGAGCAGTTCTTC,CASSQVWAGGVYNEQFF,TRBD2,.,TRBV4-3,TRBJ2-1
TGCAGTGCTCTGCAACAAAAGGGGGAGACAGTTGGTTCCTACGAGCAGTACTTC,CSALQQKGETVGSYEQYF,.,.,TRBV20-1,TRBJ2-7
TGTGCCAGCAGTCGCGGATTAGGGAACACTGAAGCTTTCTTT,CASSRGLGNTEAFF,.,.,TRBV27,TRBJ1-1
TGTGCTAGTGGCCCCTCGGGAGGGCGAACAGATACGCAGTATTTT,CASGPSGGRTDTQYF,TRBD2,.,TRBV12-5,TRBJ2-3
TGTGCCAGCAGCCAGTTTTCGGACAGGCCGACCGACGAGCAGTACTTC,CASSQFSDRPTDEQYF,TRBD1,.,TRBV3-1,TRBJ2-7
TGCAGCGTTGTATTCTCGTTGGTGGATGGCTACACCTTC,CSVVFSLVDGYTF,.,.,TRBV29-1,TRBJ1-2
TGTGCCAGCAGCTTAGCTTGGACAGGGTCGAGGAACTACGAGCAGTTCTTC,CASSLAWTGSRNYEQFF,TRBD1,.,TRBV7-2,TRBJ2-1
TGTGCCAGCACCATCCCCGGGGCCGGGGCCAACGTCCTGACTTTC,CASTIPGAGANVLTF,.,.,TRBV28,TRBJ2-6
TGTGCCAGCAGTAGAGGACAGCCCTATGGCTACACCTTC,CASSRGQPYGYTF,.,.,TRBV12-3/TRBV12-4,TRBJ1-2
TGTGCCAGCAGTTGGCAAACGGACGGAAAAGAGACCCAGTACTTC,CASSWQTDGKETQYF,.,.,TRBV28,TRBJ2-5
TGTGCCAGCAGTTACGTTACTAGCGGAGTCAATGAGCAGTTCTTC,CASSYVTSGVNEQFF,TRBD2,few,TRBV6-6,TRBJ2-1
TGTGCCAGCAGCTTGGTAGAAGGGGCCAACGTCCTGACTTTC,CASSLVEGANVLTF,.,.,TRBV7-3,TRBJ2-6
TGTGCCAGCAGTCACGGGGGTGATGAGCAGTTCTTC,CASSHGGDEQFF,.,few,TRBV6-6,TRBJ2-1
TGTGCCAGCAGCCTGAATTGGGCCACAGATACGCAGTATTTT,CASSLNWATDTQYF,.,.,TRBV3-1,TRBJ2-3
TGCGCCAGCAGCTTGTATCCGGGGCAGGGATCCACTGAAGCTTTCTTT,CASSLYPGQGSTEAFF,.,.,TRBV5-1,TRBJ1-1
TGTGCCAGCAGCCGGGAAGCGGGAGGGTTCTATGAGCAGTACTTC,CASSREAGGFYEQYF,TRBD2,once,TRBV7-2,TRBJ2-5
TGTGCCATCAGTGAGTCGATTTCAGGATATACGCAGTATTTT,CAISESISGYTQYF,.,.,TRBV10-3,TRBJ2-3
TGTGCCAGCAGCGCCCAACCCGGGACTAGCGGCCACAAAAACATTCAGTACTTC,CASSAQPGTSGHKNIQYF,TRBD2,.,TRBV9,TRBJ2-4
TGTGCCAGCAGCTTCGGAGTAAGGGGAGATGAAAAACTGTTTTTT,CASSFGVRGDEKLFF,.,.,TRBV9,TRBJ1-4
TGCAGCGTCCGACAGGGACCATACGAGCAGTACTTC,CSVRQGPYEQYF,TRBD1,.,TRBV29-1,TRBJ2-7